This is a list of T cell receptor beta chains from one sample in a study of chemoradiotherapy in HPV16-positive cancers. Sequencing used immunoSEQ multiplex PCR; TCRdb keeps in-frame clones, though not all of them. The sample lists roughly 12,000 clones; 81% were seen once. Sampling was conducted from a patient who underwent chemoradiotherapy. These receptor sequences come from a human donor with HPV-associated anogenital cancer. CDR3s include the opening cysteine and the closing phenylalanine or tryptophan. D genes are given only for firm matches. Some rows have no size entry. The others give once, few or many, or a class for an expanded clone.

cdr3_nt: TGTGCCAGCAGCTCGGGGAATGAAGCTTTCTTT
cdr3_aa: CASSSGNEAFF
j_call: TRBJ1-1
clone_size: .
d_call: .
v_call: TRBV6-5

cdr3_nt: TGTGCCACCAGCATTCGGGGCTCTGGGGCCAACGTCCTGACTTTC
cdr3_aa: CATSIRGSGANVLTF
j_call: TRBJ2-6
clone_size: once
d_call: .
v_call: TRBV15

cdr3_nt: TGTGCCTGGAGTGAGTTTCGGCAGCGGGGGGGCAAGACCCAGTACTTC
cdr3_aa: CAWSEFRQRGGKTQYF
j_call: TRBJ2-5
clone_size: .
d_call: TRBD2
v_call: TRBV30

cdr3_nt: TGTGCCACGACCGAAAGGGGACAAAACACTGAAGCTTTCTTT
cdr3_aa: CATTERGQNTEAFF
j_call: TRBJ1-1
clone_size: .
d_call: .
v_call: TRBV10-3

cdr3_nt: TGCGCCAGCAGCCAAGTTCAGCGGAATTCACCCCTCCACTTT
cdr3_aa: CASSQVQRNSPLHF
j_call: TRBJ1-6
clone_size: .
d_call: .
v_call: TRBV4-3

cdr3_nt: TGTGCCAGTAGTCAAACAGGGACGGGACGGGAGCAGTTCTTC
cdr3_aa: CASSQTGTGREQFF
j_call: TRBJ2-1
clone_size: .
d_call: .
v_call: TRBV19

cdr3_nt: TGTGCCAGCTCACCACGGGTCAACAGATTGATGATTGGCAATCAGCCCCAGCATTTT
cdr3_aa: CASSPRVNRLMIGNQPQHF
j_call: TRBJ1-5
clone_size: .
d_call: .
v_call: TRBV18

cdr3_nt: TGTGCCAGCAGCCAATTTCGGACTTCGGCCGCCGAGCAGTACTTC
cdr3_aa: CASSQFRTSAAEQYF
j_call: TRBJ2-7
clone_size: .
d_call: .
v_call: TRBV4-2

cdr3_nt: TGTGCCAGCAGCTTGGACAGGGCTTACACCGGGGAGCTGTTTTTT
cdr3_aa: CASSLDRAYTGELFF
j_call: TRBJ2-2
clone_size: .
d_call: .
v_call: TRBV5-4

cdr3_nt: TGTGCCAGCAGCCGGAGAAATAATGAAAAACTGTTTTTT
cdr3_aa: CASSRRNNEKLFF
j_call: TRBJ1-4
clone_size: .
d_call: .
v_call: TRBV7-2

cdr3_nt: TGTGCCACCCGGGACAGTCGGTCAGATACGCAGTATTTT
cdr3_aa: CATRDSRSDTQYF
j_call: TRBJ2-3
clone_size: .
d_call: TRBD1
v_call: TRBV19

cdr3_nt: TGCGCCAGCAGTGATTTGGGGGGCTATTATAATTCACCCCTCCACTTT
cdr3_aa: CASSDLGGYYNSPLHF
j_call: TRBJ1-6
clone_size: .
d_call: .
v_call: TRBV10-2

cdr3_nt: TGTGCCAGCTCATCACAGGGGGTTTCAACCTACGAGCAGTACTTC
cdr3_aa: CASSSQGVSTYEQYF
j_call: TRBJ2-7
clone_size: .
d_call: TRBD1
v_call: TRBV18

cdr3_nt: TGTGCCTGGAGTAAACTAGCTTGGAGGGGCGAGCAGTACTTC
cdr3_aa: CAWSKLAWRGEQYF
j_call: TRBJ2-7
clone_size: .
d_call: .
v_call: TRBV30

cdr3_nt: TGTGCCAGTAGTATATCAAGCAGGTTCGGAACTGAAGCTTTCTTT
cdr3_aa: CASSISSRFGTEAFF
j_call: TRBJ1-1
clone_size: .
d_call: .
v_call: TRBV19

cdr3_nt: TGTGCCTGGACTATTGAAACCGGGACAGGGAACGCCTTCGGGGGTTCACCCCTCCACTTT
cdr3_aa: CAWTIETGTGNAFGGSPLHF
j_call: TRBJ1-6
clone_size: .
d_call: TRBD1
v_call: TRBV30

cdr3_nt: TGCAGCGTTGACGGGAAATGGATGGGACAGGGGGGCAATGAGCAGTTCTTC
cdr3_aa: CSVDGKWMGQGGNEQFF
j_call: TRBJ2-1
clone_size: .
d_call: TRBD1
v_call: TRBV29-1

cdr3_nt: TGTGCCACCGGGGCTGGGGGATACACCGGGGAGCTGTTTTTT
cdr3_aa: CATGAGGYTGELFF
j_call: TRBJ2-2
clone_size: .
d_call: .
v_call: TRBV15

cdr3_nt: TGTGCCACCAAAACCGCCTCTCAAGTGTACGAGCAGTACTTC
cdr3_aa: CATKTASQVYEQYF
j_call: TRBJ2-7
clone_size: .
d_call: .
v_call: TRBV6-6

cdr3_nt: TGTGCCAGCAGCCCAGCCGGGGGAGCTGGAGAGACCCAGTACTTC
cdr3_aa: CASSPAGGAGETQYF
j_call: TRBJ2-5
clone_size: .
d_call: .
v_call: TRBV6-5

cdr3_nt: TGTGCCAGCAAAGGGGGCTCGACCTACGAGCAGTACTTC
cdr3_aa: CASKGGSTYEQYF
j_call: TRBJ2-7
clone_size: .
d_call: TRBD1
v_call: TRBV28

cdr3_nt: TGCGCCAGCAGCAGGGACAGCCTCTCTGGGGCCAACGTCCTGACTTTC
cdr3_aa: CASSRDSLSGANVLTF
j_call: TRBJ2-6
clone_size: .
d_call: TRBD1
v_call: TRBV5-1

cdr3_nt: TGTGCCAGTAGTACCCTCACAGGTTACGAGCAGTACTTC
cdr3_aa: CASSTLTGYEQYF
j_call: TRBJ2-7
clone_size: few
d_call: .
v_call: TRBV19

cdr3_nt: TGTGCCAGCAGCTTATCAGGCCTAACTAATGAAAAACTGTTTTTT
cdr3_aa: CASSLSGLTNEKLFF
j_call: TRBJ1-4
clone_size: .
d_call: .
v_call: TRBV7-9

cdr3_nt: TGTGCCAGCAGCCTTGGACAGGGGAACACTGAAGCTTTCTTT
cdr3_aa: CASSLGQGNTEAFF
j_call: TRBJ1-1
clone_size: .
d_call: TRBD1
v_call: TRBV11-3

cdr3_nt: TGTGCCAGCAGCCGAGGACTAGCGGGGGACAATGAGCAGTTCTTC
cdr3_aa: CASSRGLAGDNEQFF
j_call: TRBJ2-1
clone_size: .
d_call: TRBD2
v_call: TRBV6-5

cdr3_nt: TGTGCCAGCCGCATAAACGATGGCGGGGAGCTGTTTTTT
cdr3_aa: CASRINDGGELFF
j_call: TRBJ2-2
clone_size: .
d_call: .
v_call: TRBV27

cdr3_nt: TGTGCCAGCAGTAACACCGGGACAGGGTCGGGCTACACCTTC
cdr3_aa: CASSNTGTGSGYTF
j_call: TRBJ1-2
clone_size: .
d_call: TRBD1
v_call: TRBV27

cdr3_nt: TGTGCCAGCAGCCCCTGGGAGGGTATGAGCTCTGGGGCCAACGTCCTGACTTTC
cdr3_aa: CASSPWEGMSSGANVLTF
j_call: TRBJ2-6
clone_size: .
d_call: TRBD2
v_call: TRBV28

cdr3_nt: TGTGCCAGCAGCGTATACCCCTCCTTTCAGGGAAGGTACACTGAAGCTTTCTTT
cdr3_aa: CASSVYPSFQGRYTEAFF
j_call: TRBJ1-1
clone_size: .
d_call: .
v_call: TRBV9

cdr3_nt: TGTGCCAGTAGTAGTATACTCCGATCCGGATCTAATGAAAAACTGTTTTTT
cdr3_aa: CASSSILRSGSNEKLFF
j_call: TRBJ1-4
clone_size: .
d_call: .
v_call: TRBV19

cdr3_nt: TGTGCCAGCACCATGAACCAGGGCTCCCAGCATTTT
cdr3_aa: CASTMNQGSQHF
j_call: TRBJ1-5
clone_size: few
d_call: .
v_call: TRBV2

cdr3_nt: TGTGCCAGCAGTCGGAACAGGGGTAATCAGCCCCAGCATTTT
cdr3_aa: CASSRNRGNQPQHF
j_call: TRBJ1-5
clone_size: .
d_call: TRBD1
v_call: TRBV27

cdr3_nt: TGTGCCAGCAGCATCGGACAGGATGAAAAACTGTTTTTT
cdr3_aa: CASSIGQDEKLFF
j_call: TRBJ1-4
clone_size: .
d_call: TRBD1
v_call: TRBV5-4

cdr3_nt: TGTGCCAGCAGCGTTGAAGACAGGGTCTTTATGAACACTGAAGCTTTCTTT
cdr3_aa: CASSVEDRVFMNTEAFF
j_call: TRBJ1-1
clone_size: .
d_call: TRBD1
v_call: TRBV9

cdr3_nt: TGTGCCAGCAGCTCGGGACAGGGGGCCTACAATGAGCAGTTCTTC
cdr3_aa: CASSSGQGAYNEQFF
j_call: TRBJ2-1
clone_size: .
d_call: TRBD1
v_call: TRBV7-9

cdr3_nt: TGCGCCAGCGATAAACAATGGCAGGGGGCCACTGAAGCTTTCTTT
cdr3_aa: CASDKQWQGATEAFF
j_call: TRBJ1-1
clone_size: .
d_call: TRBD1
v_call: TRBV4-1

cdr3_nt: TGTGCCACCAGCAGAGATGGGGCGGGGGGGGAAAGGGGCTACAATGAGCAGTTCTTC
cdr3_aa: CATSRDGAGGERGYNEQFF
j_call: TRBJ2-1
clone_size: .
d_call: TRBD2
v_call: TRBV15

cdr3_nt: TGTGCTAGCAGCCCAGGGGCCGGGAGTTCCTACGAGCAGTACTTC
cdr3_aa: CASSPGAGSSYEQYF
j_call: TRBJ2-7
clone_size: .
d_call: .
v_call: TRBV7-7

cdr3_nt: TGTGCCAGCAGCTTGGCCGGTAGCGGGGGGCTCACAGATACGCAGTATTTT
cdr3_aa: CASSLAGSGGLTDTQYF
j_call: TRBJ2-3
clone_size: .
d_call: TRBD2
v_call: TRBV5-6

cdr3_nt: TGTGCCAGCAGCTTCGGATATAGTGGCAGCTCCTACAATGAGCAGTTCTTC
cdr3_aa: CASSFGYSGSSYNEQFF
j_call: TRBJ2-1
clone_size: .
d_call: .
v_call: TRBV7-9

cdr3_nt: TGTGCCAGTAGTATTGGACACCCTAGCAATCAGCCCCAGCATTTT
cdr3_aa: CASSIGHPSNQPQHF
j_call: TRBJ1-5
clone_size: few
d_call: .
v_call: TRBV19

cdr3_nt: TGCGCCAGCAGCTTAGGGGGGGAGGGATACACTGAAGCTTTCTTT
cdr3_aa: CASSLGGEGYTEAFF
j_call: TRBJ1-1
clone_size: .
d_call: .
v_call: TRBV5-1

cdr3_nt: TGTGCCAGCAGCTTCGTCGTAACTGAAGCTTTCTTT
cdr3_aa: CASSFVVTEAFF
j_call: TRBJ1-1
clone_size: .
d_call: .
v_call: TRBV7-2

cdr3_nt: TGTGCCAGCAGTGACAGGGGGCGGGACACTGAAGCTTTCTTT
cdr3_aa: CASSDRGRDTEAFF
j_call: TRBJ1-1
clone_size: .
d_call: TRBD1
v_call: TRBV6-5

cdr3_nt: TGTGCCACTAAAAAAGGCATGAACACTGAAGCTTTCTTT
cdr3_aa: CATKKGMNTEAFF
j_call: TRBJ1-1
clone_size: .
d_call: .
v_call: TRBV27